This record covers a single T cell receptor beta chain. Its matching antigen is unknown. These data belong to a study of cytomegalovirus exposure and HLA in healthy donors. CDR1 SGHDN and CDR2 FVKESK come from the germline V gene. The CDR3 is 17 residues long. The ends were cut back, 4 bases at V and 0 bases at J, with 16 bases in the middle. Study-level points and caveats: Differences between HLA loci emerged in a later analysis of TCR association rates, with DRB1 most and HLA-C fewest. Rarity held for most TCR sequences, but there were some public TCRs that occurred in many donors.

Donors had nominal health at sampling but likely had unrecorded immune exposures. The PCR made use of 60 Vbeta and 13 Jbeta primers. Clones were read by immunoSEQ multiplex PCR, and TCRdb kept only the in-frame ones, dropping some. The sample carries fewer than 200,000 clones, more than 65% recorded once. This sequence joins TRBV14 and TRBJ1-3, with a possible D match to TRBD1 (5 bases). This clonotype was obtained from a male donor in good health and CMV-seronegative. The sequenced sample was PBMCs. The CDR3 sequence is CASSRWRGDFSGNTIYF. The CDR3 DNA follows: TGTGCCAGCAGCCGGTGGAGGGGAGACTTCTCTGGAAACACCATATATTTT.